These 24 T cell receptor beta chains originate from one sample sequenced in a study of blood T cell repertoires in COVID-19. Generated by immunoSEQ multiplex PCR, the TCRdb table keeps only in-frame clones and is missing some. The sample has about 190,000 clones, over 75% seen once; the top ten hold around 5.9%. The sequenced sample consisted of peripheral blood. The receptor set was obtained from a woman aged 40 to 50 who had recovered from COVID-19.

The chain has TRBV24-1 and TRBJ2-2; 10 nucleotides line up with TRBD2. Trimming took 3 bases from V and 6 from J; bases not matched to a gene: 3. The CDR3 is made up of 15 amino acids. Germline V gene sequence: CDR1 KGHDR, CDR2 SFDVKD. The CDR3 DNA reads as TGTGCCACCAGTGATGCCGGGACTAGCGCCGGGGAGCTGTTTTTT. Its translation: CATSDAGTSAGELFF.

This clone is a singleton in its sample. The J gene is TRBJ1-6, the V gene TRBV13, with 7 nucleotides matching TRBD1. After removal of 0 bases from V and 9 bases from J, the junction contained 5 bases not matched to a gene. Germline V CDR1 and CDR2: PRHDT, FYEKMQ (reference sequence). The CDR3 consists of 15 residues. The DNA for the CDR3 is TGTGCCAGCAGCTTAGGTCAGGGGGGAATTTCACCCCTCCACTTT. Its translation: CASSLGQGGISPLHF.

This CDR3 is CASGVQGPGYTF. The CDR3 bases are TGTGCCAGTGGAGTTCAGGGGCCTGGCTACACCTTC. The chain couples TRBV28 to TRBJ1-2; possibly TRBD1 for D (6 bases). V lost 9 bases to trimming and J lost 7 bases, with 15 bases between them. CDR3 length: 12 residues. The germline V gene encodes CDR1 MDHEN and CDR2 SYDVKM.

The J gene is TRBJ2-2, the V gene TRBV6-4; weak D call: TRBD2 (6 bases). The germline V gene has CDR1 MRHNA and CDR2 SNTAGT. The length of the CDR3 is 14 residues. V was cut by 6 bases and J by 3 bases, with 11 bases left in between. CDR3: CASREGRDTGELFF. DNA of the CDR3: TGTGCCAGCAGGGAGGGCCGGGACACCGGGGAGCTGTTTTTT.

This clone appeared once. The rearrangement uses TRBV7-3 and TRBJ2-1; 13 bases line up with TRBD2. CDR3 length: 16 residues. The germline CDR1 and CDR2 sequences are SGHTA and FQGTGA. The ends lost 5 bases at V and 9 bases at J; junction bases unmatched: 10. The CDR3 nucleotides are TGTGCCAGCAGCCCGTCAGGACTAGCGGGAGTAGCTGAGCAGTTCTTC. Encoded protein: CASSPSGLAGVAEQFF.

This clone was found a few times. V usage is TRBV6-5 and J usage is TRBJ1-2; 7 nucleotides align to TRBD1. V lost 6 bases and J lost 6; bases outside the gene matches: 7. Germline CDR1 and CDR2: MNHEY and SVGAGI. The CDR3 runs 13 residues. The CDR3 bases are TGTGCCAGCAGACCGACAGGGAACAATGGCTACACCTTC. The encoded protein is CASRPTGNNGYTF.

This chain links TRBV14 with TRBJ1-4; D call uncertain. CDR3 length: 15 residues. In germline, CDR1 is SGHDN, CDR2 FVKESK. The V end lost 4 bases, the J end lost 2 bases, and 11 bases lay between the germline ends. The CDR3, as DNA: TGTGCCAGCAGCCCATCCCAAATCACTAATGAAAAACTGTTTTTT. Protein: CASSPSQITNEKLFF.

The chain couples TRBV12-3 or TRBV12-4 to TRBJ2-2, with a tentative D call TRBD1 (6 bases). V lost 6 bases, J lost 6 bases, and 11 bases lay in between. This CDR3 is 13 amino acids long. This CDR3 is CASRAQGAGELFF. Written as DNA, the CDR3 is TGTGCCAGCAGGGCACAGGGCGCCGGGGAGCTGTTTTTT.

This clone was detected many times. V gene TRBV7-8 combines with J gene TRBJ2-7; D is possibly TRBD1 (6 bases). The CDR3 consists of 15 residues. Trimming took off 5 bases at V and 1 base at J, with 15 bases between the two ends. The germline gives CDR1 SGHVS, CDR2 FQNEAQ. Written as DNA, the CDR3 is TGTGCCAGCAGCCACGGACAGAGCCCATCCTACGAGCAGTACTTC. Translation gives CASSHGQSPSYEQYF.

The chain couples TRBV12-3 or TRBV12-4 to TRBJ1-1; 7 positions match TRBD1. This CDR3 contains 13 residues. With 5 bases clipped from V and 2 bases from J, the junction kept 2 bases outside the gene matches. CDR3 bases: TGTGCCAGCAGTGGGACAGCCAACACTGAAGCTTTCTTT. It encodes CASSGTANTEAFF.

The CDR3 DNA is TGCAGTGCTAGTCGCCGCTACTCTGGAAACACCATATATTTT. This translates into CSASRRYSGNTIYF. The chain carries TRBV20-1 and TRBJ1-3; D uncertain. V shed 3 bases and J shed 0 bases, with 9 bases lying between them. CDR1 is DFQATT and CDR2 is SNEGSKA in the germline V gene (reference sequence). CDR3 length: 14 residues.

The CDR3 is CAISESNPGETEAFF. The CDR3 DNA reads TGTGCCATCAGTGAGTCGAATCCGGGGGAAACTGAAGCTTTCTTT. The V gene is TRBV10-3, the J gene TRBJ1-1; a possible D gene is TRBD1 (5 bases). CDR3 length: 15 amino acids. The V gene lost 0 bases and the J gene lost 5 bases, with 13 bases spanning the gap. Germline V gene lookup returns CDR1 ENHRY and CDR2 SYGVKD.

The chain carries TRBV4-3 and TRBJ2-3; 7 nucleotides align to TRBD1. The CDR3 consists of 14 residues. Germline CDR1 and CDR2: LGHNA and YSLEER. V lost 1 base to trimming and J lost 8 bases; unmatched junction nucleotides: 6. CDR3 amino acids: CASSQAPGQSTQYF. Here the CDR3 DNA reads TGCGCCAGCAGCCAAGCGCCGGGACAGAGTACGCAGTATTTT.

The V and J genes are TRBV18 and TRBJ2-3; D perhaps matches TRBD1 (6 bases). The CDR3 covers 14 residues. Germline V gene data show CDR1 as KGHSH and CDR2 as LQKENI. Deletions cut 3 bases from V and 2 bases from J, with 9 bases between. CDR3 DNA: TGTGCCAGCTCACCGGACAGAGCCACAGATACGCAGTATTTT. Residues: CASSPDRATDTQYF.

This clone was seen once. The rearrangement uses TRBV27 and TRBJ1-4, with TRBD1 as a possible D gene (6 bases). CDR3 size: 15 residues. In germline, CDR1 is MNHEY, CDR2 SMNVEV (reference sequence). Trimming left V 3 bases short and J 4 bases short, with 12 bases between. CDR3 nucleotide sequence: TGTGCCAGCAGTTTGCTACAGGGAGTTAATGAAAAACTGTTTTTT. Protein product: CASSLLQGVNEKLFF.

The chain uses TRBV4-1 and TRBJ2-1, with a possible D match to TRBD1 (6 bases). Germline V gene sequence: CDR1 MGHRA, CDR2 YSYEKL. The CDR3 sequence is 15 residues long. With 7 bases removed from V and 7 bases from J, the gap between germline ends came to 20 bases. The CDR3 DNA reads TGCGCCAGCACCGCCTCAGGGGAAAGGCGAAATGAGCAGTTCTTC. Residues: CASTASGERRNEQFF.

The chain has TRBV19 and TRBJ1-6; maybe TRBD1 (5 bases). V was trimmed by 5 bases and J by 8 bases, leaving 13 bases between them. The CDR3 is 14 residues long. In germline, CDR1 is LNHDA, CDR2 SQIVND (reference sequence). The CDR3 loop reads CASSGQGDHSPLHF. The CDR3, as DNA: TGTGCCAGTAGTGGTCAGGGCGACCATTCACCCCTCCACTTT.

This clone has just a few counts. The chain has TRBV21-1 and TRBJ1-2. TRBV21-1 is listed as a pseudogene. This CDR3 has 17 amino acids. Written as DNA, the CDR3 is TGTGCCAGCAGCCCTTTCCCCCCCGGGAATCCAAACTATGGCTACACCTTC. Its protein product is CASSPFPPGNPNYGYTF.

This sequence joins TRBV19 and TRBJ2-3, with 10 bases fitting TRBD1. There are 14 residues in the CDR3. Trimming cost V 7 bases and J 1 base; bases outside gene matches: 2. The germline V gene encodes CDR1 LNHDA and CDR2 SQIVND (reference sequence). The chain's CDR3 is CASTGTGGTDTQYF. The CDR3 coding sequence is TGTGCCAGTACCGGGACAGGGGGCACAGATACGCAGTATTTT.

The chain links TRBV28 to TRBJ2-7; D possibly corresponds to TRBD1 (5 bases). Trimming pared 5 bases from V and 5 bases from J, leaving 19 bases between. CDR3 length equals 15 residues. CDR1 is MDHEN, CDR2 SYDVKM, per germline. Here the CDR3 DNA reads TGTGCCAGCAGTCCACAGGCCTCCCTCTTCCACGAGCAGTACTTC. Amino acid sequence: CASSPQASLFHEQYF.

The rearrangement links TRBV30 to TRBJ1-2; D gene uncertain. The CDR3 sequence is 10 residues long. Per germline, CDR1 GTSNPN and CDR2 SVGIG (reference sequence). Trimming left V 5 bases short and J 8 bases short, with 9 bases between. CDR3 nucleotides: TGTGCCTGGGGATCGGGAGGCTACACCTTC. Protein product: CAWGSGGYTF.

This chain links TRBV7-9 with TRBJ2-1, with TRBD1 identical over 10 bases. The ends lost 1 base at V and 7 bases at J; junction bases unmatched: 7. CDR1 SEHNR and CDR2 FQNEAQ come from the germline V gene (reference sequence). This CDR3 has 16 amino acids. In DNA, the CDR3 is TGTGCCAGCAGCTTAGGTTACTCGGACAGGGGGAATGAGCAGTTCTTC. Translating it yields CASSLGYSDRGNEQFF.

J is TRBJ1-5 and V is TRBV11-2; D uncertain. V lost 1 base and J 5 bases, leaving 6 bases between the germline ends. The germline CDR1 and CDR2 sequences are SGHAT and FQNNGV. This CDR3 contains 13 residues. CDR3: CASSLGTDQPQHF. DNA of the CDR3: TGTGCCAGCAGCTTAGGAACAGATCAGCCCCAGCATTTT. Based on the CDR3 plus reference TRBV11-2 and TRBJ1-5, the full variable domain is EAGVAQSPRYKIIEKRQSVAFWCNPISGHATLYWYQQILGQGPKLLIQFQNNGVVDDSQLPKDRFSAERLKGVDSTLKIQPAKLEDSAVYLCASSLGTDQPQHFGDGTRLSIL.

This clone was picked up one time. CDR3 residues: CASSLVGAGQPQHF. In nucleotides, the CDR3 is TGTGCCAGCAGCTTGGTGGGTGCCGGGCAGCCCCAGCATTTT. This rearrangement joins TRBV5-5 to TRBJ1-5; D is undetermined. Germline CDR1 SGHKS, CDR2 YYEKEE (reference sequence). V lost 0 bases to trimming and J lost 7 bases, with 11 bases between them. The CDR3 runs to 14 residues.